This T cell receptor (beta chain) was obtained from a study of cytomegalovirus exposure and HLA in healthy donors. Repertoires were generated with immunoSEQ multiplex PCR, while TCRdb's copy carries only in-frame clones and drops some. The sample contains 85,000 to 120,000 clones, roughly 95% of which appear only once. The CDR3 is 15 amino acids. The germline gives CDR1 SGHKS, CDR2 YYEKEE (reference sequence). With 3 bases removed from V and 0 bases from J, the gap between germline ends came to 10 bases. The chain combines TRBV5-5 with TRBJ1-5; possible D gene TRBD1, 5 bases. The source is a woman aged 18-29 years in good health and CMV-seronegative. Sequencing used PBMCs. In DNA, the CDR3 is TGTGCCAGCAGCTCGGGACTCGGTAGCAATCAGCCCCAGCATTTT. Protein: CASSSGLGSNQPQHF.